This T cell receptor (beta chain) appears in the sequencing data of a study of T cell changes during pregnancy in multiple sclerosis. Generated by immunoSEQ multiplex PCR, the TCRdb table keeps only in-frame clones and is missing some. The top ten hold around 0.4% of the sample, which has roughly 30,000 clones, about 92% seen once. This receptor was identified in a female donor with multiple sclerosis, enrolled in a pregnancy study. The specimen was CD4+ T cells from peripheral blood mononuclear cells, collected in the second trimester of pregnancy.

CDR3 region: CAWRTPLLRGSYNEQFF. CDR3 nucleotides: TGTGCCTGGAGAACGCCTCTTCTCAGGGGATCCTACAATGAGCAGTTCTTC. The chain links TRBV30 to TRBJ2-1, with a possible D match to TRBD1 (6 bases). With 3 bases removed from V and 1 base from J, the gap between germline ends came to 19 bases. The CDR3 is made up of 17 amino acids. Germline V gene lookup returns CDR1 GTSNPN and CDR2 SVGIG (reference sequence).